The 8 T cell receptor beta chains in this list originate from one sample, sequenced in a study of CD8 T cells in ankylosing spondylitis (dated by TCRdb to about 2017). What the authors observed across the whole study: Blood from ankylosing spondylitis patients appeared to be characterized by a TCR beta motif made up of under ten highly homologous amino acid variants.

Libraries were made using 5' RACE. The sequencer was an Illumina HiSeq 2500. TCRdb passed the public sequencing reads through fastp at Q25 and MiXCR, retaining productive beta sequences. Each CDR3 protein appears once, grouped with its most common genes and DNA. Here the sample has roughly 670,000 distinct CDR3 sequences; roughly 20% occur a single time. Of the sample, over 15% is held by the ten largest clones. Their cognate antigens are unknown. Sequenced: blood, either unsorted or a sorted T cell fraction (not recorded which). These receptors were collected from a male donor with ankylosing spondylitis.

The CDR3 region is CASSSFGQGREAFF. The CDR3 DNA sequence: TGTGCCAGCAGTTCCTTCGGACAGGGACGGGAAGCTTTCTTT. The gene calls are TRBV6-2 or TRBV6-3 and TRBJ1-1; 8 bases map to TRBD1. CDR1 is MNHEY and CDR2 is SVGEGT in the germline V gene. The CDR3 runs 14 residues. V shed 4 bases, J shed 8 bases, and the junction held 9 bases outside the gene matches.

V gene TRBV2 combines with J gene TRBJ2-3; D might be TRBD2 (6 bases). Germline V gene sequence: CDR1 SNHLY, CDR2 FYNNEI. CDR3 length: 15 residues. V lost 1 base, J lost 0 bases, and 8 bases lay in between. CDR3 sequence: CASSEGGLSTDTQYF. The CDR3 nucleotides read TGTGCCAGCAGTGAAGGGGGACTTAGCACAGATACGCAGTATTTT. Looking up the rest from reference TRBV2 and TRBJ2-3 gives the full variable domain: EPEVTQTPSHQVTQMGQEVILRCVPISNHLYFYWYRQILGQKVEFLVSFYNNEISEKSEIFDDQFSVERPDGSNFTLKIRSTKLEDSAMYFCASSEGGLSTDTQYFGPGTRLTVL.

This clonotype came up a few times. CDR3 bases: TGTGCCAGCAGAATAGGAGGGGACGGACTTAAAAATGAGCAGTTCTTC. Translated: CASRIGGDGLKNEQFF. The chain carries TRBV6-1 and TRBJ2-1; a possible D gene is TRBD2 (6 bases). Germline V CDR1 and CDR2: MNHNS, SASEGT. The CDR3 extends over 16 amino acids. The germline V and J ends were trimmed by 6 bases and 7 bases, with 22 bases remaining between them.

CDR3 nucleotide sequence: TGTGCCAGCAGCAGCGCTGGCGGGAATGGGAATGAGCAGTTCTTC. Translated, it gives CASSSAGGNGNEQFF. J is TRBJ2-1 and V is TRBV11-2; perhaps TRBD2 as D (6 bases). CDR3 length: 15 residues. In germline, CDR1 is SGHAT, CDR2 FQNNGV. With 5 bases removed from V and 7 bases from J, the gap between germline ends came to 18 bases.

CDR3: CASSPGTTQLVEAFF. DNA of the CDR3: TGCGCCAGCAGCCCTGGGACAACCCAGCTCGTTGAAGCTTTCTTT. V gene TRBV5-1 combines with J gene TRBJ1-1, with D maybe TRBD1 (6 bases). Trimming removed 4 bases from V and 7 bases from J, with 20 bases in between. Looked up from germline, CDR1 is SGHRS and CDR2 is YFSETQ. This CDR3 is 15 amino acids long.

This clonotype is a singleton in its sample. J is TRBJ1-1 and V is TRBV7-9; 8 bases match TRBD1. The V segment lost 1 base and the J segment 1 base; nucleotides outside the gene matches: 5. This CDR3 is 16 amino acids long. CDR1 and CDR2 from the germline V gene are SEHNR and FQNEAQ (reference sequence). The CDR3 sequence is CASSLVGRGPNTEAFF. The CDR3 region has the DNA TGTGCCAGCAGCTTAGTCGGCAGGGGGCCGAACACTGAAGCTTTCTTT.

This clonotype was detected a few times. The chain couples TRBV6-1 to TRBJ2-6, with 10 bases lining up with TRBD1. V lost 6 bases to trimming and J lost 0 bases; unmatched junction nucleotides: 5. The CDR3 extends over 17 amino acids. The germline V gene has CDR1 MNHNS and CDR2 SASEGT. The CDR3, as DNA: TGTGCCAGCAGATCGACAGGGGGCTTCTCTGGGGCCAACGTCCTGACTTTC. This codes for CASRSTGGFSGANVLTF.

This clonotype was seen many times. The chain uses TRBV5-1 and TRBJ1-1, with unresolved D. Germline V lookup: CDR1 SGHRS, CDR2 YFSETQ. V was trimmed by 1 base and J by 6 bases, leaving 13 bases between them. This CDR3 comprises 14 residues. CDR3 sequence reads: CASSLLDVRAEAFF. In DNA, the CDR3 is TGCGCCAGCAGCTTGCTAGATGTTCGGGCTGAAGCTTTCTTT.